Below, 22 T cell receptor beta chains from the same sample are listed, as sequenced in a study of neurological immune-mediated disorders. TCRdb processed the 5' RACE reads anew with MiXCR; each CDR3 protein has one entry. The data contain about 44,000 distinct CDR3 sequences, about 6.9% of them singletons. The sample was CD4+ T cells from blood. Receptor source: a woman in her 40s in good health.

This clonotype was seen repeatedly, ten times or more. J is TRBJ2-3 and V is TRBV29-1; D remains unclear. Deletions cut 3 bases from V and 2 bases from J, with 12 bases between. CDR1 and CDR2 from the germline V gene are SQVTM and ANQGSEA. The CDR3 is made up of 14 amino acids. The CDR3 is CSVDFGFFTDTQYF. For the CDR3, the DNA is TGCAGCGTTGATTTTGGCTTTTTCACAGATACGCAGTATTTT.

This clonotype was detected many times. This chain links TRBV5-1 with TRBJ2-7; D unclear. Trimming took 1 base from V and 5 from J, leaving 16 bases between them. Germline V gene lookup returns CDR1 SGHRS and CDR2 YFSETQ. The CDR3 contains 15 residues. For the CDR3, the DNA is TGCGCCAGCAGCTTGATTGGGGTACCGTCCAACGAGCAGTACTTC. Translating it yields CASSLIGVPSNEQYF.

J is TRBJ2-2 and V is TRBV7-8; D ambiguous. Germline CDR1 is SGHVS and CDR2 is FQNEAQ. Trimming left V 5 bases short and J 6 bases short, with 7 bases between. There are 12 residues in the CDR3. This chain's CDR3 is CASSVGSGELFF. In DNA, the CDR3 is TGTGCCAGCAGCGTTGGGTCCGGGGAGCTGTTTTTT.

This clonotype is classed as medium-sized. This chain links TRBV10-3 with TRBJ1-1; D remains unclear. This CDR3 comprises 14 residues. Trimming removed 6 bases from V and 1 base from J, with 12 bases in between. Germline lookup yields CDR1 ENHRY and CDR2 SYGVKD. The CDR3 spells CAIRARPENTEAFF. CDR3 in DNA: TGTGCCATCAGGGCGAGGCCAGAGAACACTGAAGCTTTCTTT.

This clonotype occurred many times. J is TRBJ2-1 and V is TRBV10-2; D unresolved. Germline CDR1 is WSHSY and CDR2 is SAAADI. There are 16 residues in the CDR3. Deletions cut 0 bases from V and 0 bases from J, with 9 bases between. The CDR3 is CASSESGISSYNEQFF. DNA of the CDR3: TGCGCCAGCAGTGAGTCAGGGATAAGCTCCTACAATGAGCAGTTCTTC.

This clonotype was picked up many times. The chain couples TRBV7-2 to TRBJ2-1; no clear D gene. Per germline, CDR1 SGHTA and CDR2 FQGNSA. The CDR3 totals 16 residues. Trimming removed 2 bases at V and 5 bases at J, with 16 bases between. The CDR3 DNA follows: TGTGCCAGCAGCTTAAGGGCCAGCCAAACCAACAATGAGCAGTTCTTC. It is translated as CASSLRASQTNNEQFF.

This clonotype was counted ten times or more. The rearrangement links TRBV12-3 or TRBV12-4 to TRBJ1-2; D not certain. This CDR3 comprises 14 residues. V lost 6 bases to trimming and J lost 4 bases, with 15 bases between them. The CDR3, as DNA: TGTGCCAGCAGCCCCCTCGGGGTCGTCTATGGCTACACCTTC. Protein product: CASSPLGVVYGYTF.

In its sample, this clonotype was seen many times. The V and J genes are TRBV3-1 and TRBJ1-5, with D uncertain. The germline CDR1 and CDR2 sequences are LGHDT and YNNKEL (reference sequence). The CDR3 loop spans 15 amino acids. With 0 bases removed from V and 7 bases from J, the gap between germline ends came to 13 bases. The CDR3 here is CASSQDSGVGQPQHF. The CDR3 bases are TGTGCCAGCAGCCAAGACTCTGGAGTCGGCCAGCCCCAGCATTTT.

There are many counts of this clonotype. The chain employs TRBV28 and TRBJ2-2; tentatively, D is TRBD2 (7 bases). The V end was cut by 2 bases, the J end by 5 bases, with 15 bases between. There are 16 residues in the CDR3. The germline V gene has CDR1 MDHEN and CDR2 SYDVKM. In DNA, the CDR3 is TGTGCCAGCAGTTTAGGGGGGGCTGGTTTTACCGGGGAGCTGTTTTTT. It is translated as CASSLGGAGFTGELFF.

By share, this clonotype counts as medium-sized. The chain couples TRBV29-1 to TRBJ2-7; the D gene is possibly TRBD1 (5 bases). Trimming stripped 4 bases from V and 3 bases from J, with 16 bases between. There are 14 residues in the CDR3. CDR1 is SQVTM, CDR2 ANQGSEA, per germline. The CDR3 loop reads CSVGGDSKGYEQYF. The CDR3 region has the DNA TGCAGCGTTGGAGGTGACAGCAAGGGCTACGAGCAGTACTTC.

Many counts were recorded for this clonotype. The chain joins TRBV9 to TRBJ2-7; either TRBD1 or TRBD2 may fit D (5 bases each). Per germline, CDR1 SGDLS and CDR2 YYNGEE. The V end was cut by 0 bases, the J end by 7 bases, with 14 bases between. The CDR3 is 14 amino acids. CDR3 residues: CASSVGEGRGEQYF. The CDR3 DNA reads TGTGCCAGCAGCGTAGGCGAGGGGCGCGGGGAGCAGTACTTC.

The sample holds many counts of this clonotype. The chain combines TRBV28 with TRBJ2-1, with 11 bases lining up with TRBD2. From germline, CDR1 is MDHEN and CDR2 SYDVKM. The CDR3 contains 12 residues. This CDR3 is CASGRERNEQFF. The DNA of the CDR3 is TGTGCTAGCGGGAGGGAAAGGAATGAGCAGTTCTTC.

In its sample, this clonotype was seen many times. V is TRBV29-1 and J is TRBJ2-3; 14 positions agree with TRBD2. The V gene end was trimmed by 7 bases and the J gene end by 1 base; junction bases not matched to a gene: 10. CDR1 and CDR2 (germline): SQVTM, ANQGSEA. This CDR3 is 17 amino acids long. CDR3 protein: CSAPRGLAGVGTDTQYF. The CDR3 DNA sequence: TGCAGCGCCCCGAGGGGACTAGCGGGAGTTGGCACAGATACGCAGTATTTT.

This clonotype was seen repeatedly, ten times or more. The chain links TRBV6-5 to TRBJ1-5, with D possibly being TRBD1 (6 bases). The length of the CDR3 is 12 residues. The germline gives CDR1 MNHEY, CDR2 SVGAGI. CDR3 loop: CVGQNSNQPQHF. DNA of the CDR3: TGTGTCGGACAGAATAGCAATCAGCCCCAGCATTTT.

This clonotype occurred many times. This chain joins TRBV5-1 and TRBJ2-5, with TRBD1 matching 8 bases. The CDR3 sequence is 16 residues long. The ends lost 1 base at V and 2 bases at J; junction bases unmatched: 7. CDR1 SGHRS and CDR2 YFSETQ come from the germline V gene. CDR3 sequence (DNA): TGCGCCAGCAGCTTGCATCGGGACAGGCCACAAGAGACCCAGTACTTC. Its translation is CASSLHRDRPQETQYF.

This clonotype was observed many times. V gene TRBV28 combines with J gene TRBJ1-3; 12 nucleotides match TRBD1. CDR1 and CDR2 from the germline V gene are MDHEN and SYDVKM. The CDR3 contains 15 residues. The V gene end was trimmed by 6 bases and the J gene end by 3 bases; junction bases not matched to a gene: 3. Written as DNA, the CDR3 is TGTGCCAGCAGGGGACAGGGGGCGCATGGAAACACCATATATTTT. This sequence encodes CASRGQGAHGNTIYF.

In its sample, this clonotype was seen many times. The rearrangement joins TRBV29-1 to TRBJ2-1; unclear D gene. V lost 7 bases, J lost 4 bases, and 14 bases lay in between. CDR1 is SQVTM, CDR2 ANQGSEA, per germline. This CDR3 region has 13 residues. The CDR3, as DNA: TGCAGCGGCCAGTCCAGTAGTTACAATGAGCAGTTCTTC. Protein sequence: CSGQSSSYNEQFF.

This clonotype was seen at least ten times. The CDR3 coding sequence is TGTGCCAGCACCTCGGGAGCCAACACCGGGGAGCTGTTTTTT. This sequence encodes CASTSGANTGELFF. The gene calls are TRBV5-4 and TRBJ2-2; D perhaps matches TRBD2 (6 bases). V was cut by 6 bases and J by 2 bases, with 11 bases left in between. The CDR3 spans 14 residues. Germline values: CDR1 SGHNT, CDR2 YYREEE (reference sequence).

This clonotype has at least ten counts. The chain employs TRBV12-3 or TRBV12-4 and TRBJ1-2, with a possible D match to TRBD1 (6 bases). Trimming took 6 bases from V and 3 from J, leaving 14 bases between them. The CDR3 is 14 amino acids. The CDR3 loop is CASSPQGPYYGYTF. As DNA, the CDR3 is TGTGCCAGCAGCCCCCAGGGGCCTTACTATGGCTACACCTTC.

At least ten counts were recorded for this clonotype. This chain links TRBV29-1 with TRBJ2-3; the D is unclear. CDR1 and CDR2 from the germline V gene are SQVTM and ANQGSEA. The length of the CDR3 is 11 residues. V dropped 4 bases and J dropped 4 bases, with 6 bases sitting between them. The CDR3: CSVASADTQYF. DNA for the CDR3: TGCAGCGTTGCCTCTGCAGATACGCAGTATTTT.

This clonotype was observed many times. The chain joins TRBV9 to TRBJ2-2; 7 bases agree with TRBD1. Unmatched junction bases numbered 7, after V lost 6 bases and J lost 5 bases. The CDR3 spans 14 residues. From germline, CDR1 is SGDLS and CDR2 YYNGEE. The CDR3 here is CASKWDSETGELFF. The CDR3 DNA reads TGTGCCAGCAAGTGGGACAGCGAGACCGGGGAGCTGTTTTTT.

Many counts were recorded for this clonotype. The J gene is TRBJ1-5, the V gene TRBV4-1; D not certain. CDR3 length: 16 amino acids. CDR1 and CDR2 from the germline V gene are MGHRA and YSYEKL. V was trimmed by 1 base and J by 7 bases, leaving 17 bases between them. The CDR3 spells CASSQVLYRDSQPQHF. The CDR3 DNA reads TGCGCCAGCAGCCAAGTTCTGTATCGAGACTCCCAGCCCCAGCATTTT.